A selection of T cell receptor beta chains follows, all from one sample in a study of T cells after yellow fever vaccination. TCRdb analysed the 5' RACE reads with MiXCR anew, one entry per CDR3 protein. The data hold some 500,000 distinct CDR3 sequences, with roughly 13% observed a single time. The input for sequencing was PBMCs, taken on the day of the yellow fever booster vaccination. All receptors derive from a man younger than 45 who received the YFV17D yellow fever vaccine. Each CDR3 is given with its conserved first and last residue. A D gene is named only where the DNA matches it firmly. Not every row has a clone size; where given, it reads once, few, many or a size class.

V gene,J gene,D gene,clone size,CDR3 DNA,CDR3 protein
TRBV28,TRBJ1-1,.,few,TGTGCCAGCACCATTCCTGGGAGCACGGGGACTGAAGCTTTCTTT,CASTIPGSTGTEAFF
TRBV18,TRBJ2-3,.,.,TGTGCCAGCTCACCGCTCACGGGTCGCACAGATACGCAGTATTTT,CASSPLTGRTDTQYF
TRBV29-1,TRBJ2-7,.,.,TGCAGCGCAGGGGAAAACTACGAGCAGTACTTC,CSAGENYEQYF
TRBV7-2,TRBJ2-1,.,.,TGTGCCAGCAGCTTAAGCGCAGCAAAGCAGTTCTTC,CASSLSAAKQFF
TRBV9,TRBJ2-7,.,.,TGTGCCAGCACACCGGAATTTGATGGATATGAGCAGTACTTC,CASTPEFDGYEQYF
TRBV5-1,TRBJ2-1,TRBD2,.,TGCGCCAGCAGCTCTGGGGGACTAGCGGGAGCTGCTGAGCAGTTCTTC,CASSSGGLAGAAEQFF
TRBV7-7,TRBJ2-5,.,many,TGTGCCAGCAGCTCCGACAGAGGGAAGGGGGAGACCCAGTACTTC,CASSSDRGKGETQYF
TRBV5-4,TRBJ1-6,TRBD1,.,TGTGCCAGCAGCGGGACAGGGGTTGACTCACCCCTCCACTTT,CASSGTGVDSPLHF
TRBV7-2,TRBJ1-1,.,few,TGTGCCAGCAGCTCCCCCCACATCGACACCCCTGAAGCTTTCTTT,CASSSPHIDTPEAFF
TRBV6-6,TRBJ1-5,.,many,TGTGCCAGCAGGGGGTTTGTGCCTTTGCATTTT,CASRGFVPLHF
TRBV7-2,TRBJ1-2,TRBD1,.,TGTGCCAGCAGCTTGGTCGGGACAGGGGCCTACTATGGCTACACCTTC,CASSLVGTGAYYGYTF
TRBV5-1,TRBJ2-2,.,.,TGCGCCAGCAGCTTGTCGTGGGAGAGGAACACCGGGGAGCTGTTTTTT,CASSLSWERNTGELFF
TRBV7-9,TRBJ1-3,.,.,TGTGCCAGCAGCTCAGCCCGGGGGGGAAACACCATATATTTT,CASSSARGGNTIYF
TRBV20-1,TRBJ2-3,.,few,TGCAGTGCCAATCTCGAACCCCAAGATACGCAGTATTTT,CSANLEPQDTQYF
TRBV7-6,TRBJ2-1,TRBD2,many,TGTGCCAGCAGCTTAGCGGGAGGGCCAGGGAATGAGCAGTTCTTC,CASSLAGGPGNEQFF
TRBV30,TRBJ1-1,.,.,TGTGCCTGGAGTGTAAAACTTGAAGCTTTCTTT,CAWSVKLEAFF
TRBV11-2,TRBJ2-7,TRBD1,few,TGTGCCAGCAGCCCCGGGGACAGGGGGCTTGCCTACGAGCAGTACTTC,CASSPGDRGLAYEQYF
TRBV12-3/TRBV12-4,TRBJ2-5,.,few,TGTGCCAGCAGTCCCGGGGTGCGGCAAGAGACCCAGTACTTC,CASSPGVRQETQYF
TRBV10-3,TRBJ1-6,.,few,TGTGCCATCAGTGAGTCGTTCAGCTCCTATAATTCACCCCTCCACTTT,CAISESFSSYNSPLHF
TRBV5-1,TRBJ1-2,.,once,TGCGCCAGCAGCTCCCCTGATGGCTACACCTTC,CASSSPDGYTF
TRBV6-5,TRBJ1-6,.,.,TGTGCCAGCAGTTACCTACGGGGGGGTGACAGTTATAATTCACCCCTCCACTTT,CASSYLRGGDSYNSPLHF
TRBV20-1,TRBJ2-2,.,.,TGCAGTGCTAGATCGACAGGCACCGAGGAGCTGTTTTTT,CSARSTGTEELFF
TRBV5-1,TRBJ2-7,TRBD2,many,TGCGCCAGCAGCGATGCCCGCGGCACTAGCGAAACCTACGAGCAGTACTTC,CASSDARGTSETYEQYF
TRBV7-3,TRBJ2-1,TRBD2,many,TGTGCCAGCAGCAAACTAGCGGGAGGCAATGAGCAGTTCTTC,CASSKLAGGNEQFF
TRBV6-2/TRBV6-3,TRBJ2-7,TRBD1,.,TGTGCCAGCACCAAAACAGGGGTTTGGGAGCAGTACTTC,CASTKTGVWEQYF
TRBV29-1,TRBJ2-2,.,.,TGCAGCGTGTCCTTTGGGACTGCGATCACCGGGGAGCTGTTTTTT,CSVSFGTAITGELFF
TRBV6-2/TRBV6-3,TRBJ2-1,TRBD2,.,TGTGCCAGCACTCAGTCGTGGGGGAGGGCCCTCTCCTACAATGAGCAGTTCTTC,CASTQSWGRALSYNEQFF
TRBV12-3/TRBV12-4,TRBJ1-5,.,few,TGTGCCAGCAGCCGACAGGCTACCAATCAGCCCCAGCATTTT,CASSRQATNQPQHF
TRBV7-3,TRBJ2-3,TRBD1,.,TGTGCCAGCAGCCCGGCTCCCGGGACAGGGCGTACGGATACGCAGTATTTT,CASSPAPGTGRTDTQYF
TRBV27,TRBJ2-7,.,few,TGTGCCAGCAGTTTTTGGGGGCCCTACGAGCAGTACTTC,CASSFWGPYEQYF
TRBV11-2,TRBJ2-7,.,.,TGTGCCAGCAGCTTTTATCTTAGTAATCCTTACGAGCAGTACTTC,CASSFYLSNPYEQYF
TRBV20-1,TRBJ2-7,.,few,TGCAGTGCTAGTGGGTCAGCGACGAGCTCCTACGAGCAGTACTTC,CSASGSATSSYEQYF
TRBV20-1,TRBJ2-1,.,.,TGCAGTGCTAGCCGTGGGACGTCGGGGTACAATGAGCAGTTCTTC,CSASRGTSGYNEQFF
TRBV5-1,TRBJ2-1,.,.,TGCGCCAGCAGCTTAATCACGGTCTCCTACAATGAGCAGTTCTTC,CASSLITVSYNEQFF
TRBV4-3,TRBJ2-7,TRBD2,few,TGCGCCAGCAGCCAAGTGGTGGGGACTAGCTACGAGCAGTACTTC,CASSQVVGTSYEQYF
TRBV10-3,TRBJ2-1,.,.,TGTGCCATCAGTGATCTTAGAGGGCCTAACGATGAGCAGTTCTTC,CAISDLRGPNDEQFF
TRBV29-1,TRBJ1-3,TRBD1,many,TGCAGCGTCGTTGGGACAGGGGGAAACACCATATATTTT,CSVVGTGGNTIYF
TRBV4-2,TRBJ1-2,.,.,TGTGCCAGCAGCCAAGAAGGGCCTCGAGCGGTGTACTATGGCTACACCTTC,CASSQEGPRAVYYGYTF
TRBV7-9,TRBJ2-4,.,many,TGTGCCAGCAGCTGGGACACTAACAAAAACATTCAGTACTTC,CASSWDTNKNIQYF
TRBV20-1,TRBJ2-1,.,many,TGCAGTGCTAGATTTATTTCCTATGAGCAGTTCTTC,CSARFISYEQFF
TRBV7-2,TRBJ2-7,.,few,TGTGCCAGCAGCCACGACGAGACCTACGAGCAGTACTTC,CASSHDETYEQYF
TRBV12-3/TRBV12-4,TRBJ2-1,.,few,TGTGCCAGCAGCCGTTTAGGGGAGGATGGTTACAATGAGCAGTTCTTC,CASSRLGEDGYNEQFF
TRBV7-9,TRBJ1-3,.,.,TGTGCCAGCAGCTTAAGGCAGTTTATCTCTGGAAACACCATATATTTT,CASSLRQFISGNTIYF
TRBV20-1,TRBJ2-3,.,.,TGCAGTGCTAGGCGGAACACAGATACGCAGTATTTT,CSARRNTDTQYF
TRBV24-1,TRBJ2-1,.,.,TGTGCCACCAGTGACGCCCGGACGACAAGCTCCTACAATGAGCAGTTCTTC,CATSDARTTSSYNEQFF
TRBV5-1,TRBJ2-2,.,few,TGCGCCAGCAGCGGCCTTGGGTCCGGCACCGGGGAGCTGTTTTTT,CASSGLGSGTGELFF
TRBV10-3,TRBJ1-2,.,.,TGTGCCATCAGTGAGTCGTTGGGGAGCTATGGCTACACCTTC,CAISESLGSYGYTF
TRBV12-3/TRBV12-4,TRBJ1-5,TRBD1,few,TGTGCCAGCATGACAGGGTATCAGCCCCAGCATTTT,CASMTGYQPQHF
TRBV7-6,TRBJ2-7,.,.,TGTGCCAGCAGCTTACGCGACTCTGGAGAGCAGTACTTC,CASSLRDSGEQYF
TRBV9,TRBJ2-1,TRBD2,few,TGTGCCAGCAGCGTTTCTGGCGGGAGGGCCTACAATGAGCAGTTCTTC,CASSVSGGRAYNEQFF
TRBV5-5,TRBJ2-2,TRBD2,.,TGTGCCAGCAGCTTGAACCAGCGGGAGGGCGTCGGGGAGCTGTTTTTT,CASSLNQREGVGELFF
TRBV29-1,TRBJ2-6,.,few,TGCAGCGTTTCAGAATACTCTGGGGCCAACGTCCTGACTTTC,CSVSEYSGANVLTF